This T cell receptor (beta chain) was obtained from a study of tumor-infiltrating lymphocytes in glioblastoma multiforme. The V and J ends lost 1 base and 4 bases respectively, with 11 bases between them. The CDR3 contains 14 residues. Germline-derived CDR1 and CDR2 are SGHAT and FQNNGV. TCR beta libraries were built from RNA through three nested multiplex PCR rounds using modified ARM-PCR. No unique molecular identifiers were described for these TCRB libraries. TCRdb processed the multiplex PCR reads anew with MiXCR; each CDR3 protein has one entry. The table lists around 15,000 distinct CDR3 sequences, more than 65% of them singletons. Whole-study findings and limits: T cells were not sorted into functional subsets. RNA-based TCR sequencing may distort clone frequencies, since cells carry unequal TCR transcript numbers.

In regard to this clonotype: Antigen unknown.

The sequence was collected from a male donor with glioblastoma. The specimen was brain tumor tissue. The chain has TRBV11-2 and TRBJ2-7; D might be TRBD1 (6 bases). The CDR3 protein is CASSLVQGTYEQYF. The CDR3 coding sequence is TGTGCCAGCAGCTTAGTCCAGGGGACGTACGAGCAGTACTTC.